The present TCR beta chain was sequenced within a study of neurological immune-mediated disorders (dated by TCRdb to between 2017 and 2020). With regard to the full study: Peripheral blood TCR-beta repertoires from patients with HTLV-I-associated myelopathy (HAM/TSP), patients with multiple sclerosis, and healthy controls were compared in the study using UMI-based sequencing. The approximately 100 TCR-beta libraries included longitudinal samples, technical triplicates and paired sorted CD4+ and CD8+ T-cell subsets alongside PBMC samples. The cohort comprised 68 subjects: approximately 15 HAM/TSP patients, around 34 multiple sclerosis patients and approximately 20 healthy controls. Results and caveats for the whole study, not just this receptor: TCR clonal expansion was highest in HAM/TSP patients and lowest in MS patients, with MS patients falling below even healthy controls. Expanded clones from different subjects shared no identical CDR3 amino acid sequences, which suggests that TCR-beta repertoires were private in all groups.

The trim is 3 bases for V and 4 bases for J, with a gap of 15 bases between the germline ends. Reading from cysteine to phenylalanine, the CDR3 counts 14 amino acids. The DNA shown is the 42-base CDR3, in frame from base 1. Reading the germline V gene (reference sequence) gives CDR1 DFQATT and CDR2 SNEGSKA. This clonotype showed up many times. No antigen is known for it. Base qualities are missing; no much larger clone stands one base away. TCR libraries for sorted subsets were made from 950,000 to 1,000,000 sorted CD4+ or CD8+ T cells. Peripheral blood was subjected to Ficoll-Hypaque density gradient centrifugation to isolate PBMCs, which were then cryopreserved in liquid nitrogen. The study also sequenced paired sorted CD4+ and CD8+ subsets from healthy controls, HAM/TSP patients and MS patients. To synthesize cDNA, template-switch 5'RACE was performed with a primer carrying a 10-nucleotide random unique molecular identifier so that each TCR transcript was tagged. Every sequencing run yielded over 160 million TCR-beta sequences covering 15-18 subjects. Total RNA was extracted with the RNeasy kit. The KAPA Real-time Library Amplification kit was used to amplify TCR-beta VDJ regions with primers for the TCR constant region and the 5'RACE anchor. A first PCR added sample indexes and Illumina adaptors, and a second PCR then raised library yield. The roughly 650 bp TCR product was size-selected on a 2% E-gel SizeSelection system after Ampure bead purification. Before pooling, libraries had their quality checked on a Bioanalyzer, their concentration measured with Qubit, and their quantity determined with the Kapa Library Quantification kit. An Illumina HiSeq 2500 sequenced the libraries paired-end 2 x 150 bp. To increase sequence diversity, roughly 25-31% phiX was spiked into each library pool. Under the source paper's analysis protocol: Quality-filtered reads were processed with the UMI-based MiGEC pipeline, which removed over 75% of raw TCR sequences during error correction. IMGT germline references were used for alignment of VDJ genes, and clonotypes were defined by a unique CDR3 amino acid sequence together with V-J genes. VDJtools evaluated clonal expansion, Shannon diversity and CDR3 relatedness (CalcPairwiseDistances, ClusterSamples); CLCbio workbench built phylogenetic trees. Expanded clones were defined as having at least 8 unique UMIs, based on coefficient-of-variation modelling across technical triplicates. The public reads were quality trimmed at Q25 with fastp and then assembled into clones with MiXCR by TCRdb, keeping productive beta chains. Rows are combined by CDR3 protein, so each entry shows the most common genes and DNA. It is TCRdb's table, rather than the study itself, that gives the V and J calls and clone size. The table for this sample lists about 3,900 distinct CDR3 sequences; 32% of them were counted only once. The leading ten clones occupy approximately 42% of the sample.

Sequenced sample: CD8+ T cells from blood. The origin of this receptor is a man between 50 and 59 years old with HTLV-1-associated myelopathy (HAM/TSP). The chain links TRBV20-1 with TRBJ2-5; TRBD2 is perhaps the D gene, given 6 matching bases. This receptor has the CDR3 CSARVGGGVETQYF. The DNA reads as follows: TGCAGTGCTAGGGTGGGAGGAGGGGTAGAGACCCAGTACTTC.